Sequencing of this T cell receptor beta chain was carried out in a study of blood T cell repertoires in COVID-19. Study overall: Sources were T cells, B-cell-depleted T cells, or PBMCs; the material itself was cDNA or gDNA.

The V gene lost 2 bases and the J gene lost 3 bases, with 10 bases spanning the gap. CDR3 length: 14 residues. Germline CDR1 reads KGHSH; CDR2 reads LQKENI. TCRdb's copy holds only in-frame clones and misses some; the assay was immunoSEQ multiplex PCR. The sample lists hundreds of thousands of clones, around nine tenths occurring once. While infection was still active, Seattle patients were enrolled and then followed longitudinally. This sequence originates from a man aged 55 to 70 with COVID-19, enrolled during active disease. The chain uses TRBV18 and TRBJ1-1; possibly TRBD1 for D (6 bases). Sequences were obtained from peripheral blood. The CDR3 coding sequence is TGTGCCAGCTCACCAACAGGGAAGGACACTGAAGCTTTCTTT. Translated, it gives CASSPTGKDTEAFF.